The 25 T cell receptor beta chains given below trace back to one sample, sequenced in a study of blood T cell repertoires in COVID-19. Measured with immunoSEQ multiplex PCR; TCRdb has only the in-frame clones, and not every one. The sample contains about 380,000 clones, roughly 85% of which appear only once. The specimen sequenced was peripheral blood. The receptor source for this set is a woman aged 18 to 35 with acute or convalescent COVID-19.

This chain uses TRBV5-5 with TRBJ1-5, with TRBD1 matching over 7 bases. Trimming at V came to 0 bases and at J to 6 bases, leaving 6 bases not matched to a gene. Germline CDR1 SGHKS, CDR2 YYEKEE (reference sequence). This CDR3 has 15 amino acids. CDR3 amino acids: CASSLGVTGVQPQHF. The CDR3 nucleotides read TGTGCCAGCAGCTTGGGGGTCACAGGGGTTCAGCCCCAGCATTTT.

V gene TRBV9 combines with J gene TRBJ1-4, with 9 bases fitting TRBD1. Germline V gene sequence: CDR1 SGDLS, CDR2 YYNGEE. This CDR3 contains 15 residues. Trimming removed 3 bases from V and 8 bases from J; junction bases left unmatched: 8. CDR3 protein: CASSATGTGREKLFF. The CDR3 coding sequence is TGTGCCAGCAGCGCGACCGGGACAGGGAGGGAAAAACTGTTTTTT.

This clone was counted once. V gene TRBV2 combines with J gene TRBJ1-5, with 9 positions matching TRBD1. This CDR3 has 14 amino acids. Unmatched junction bases numbered 5, after V lost 5 bases and J lost 6 bases. Germline CDR1 is SNHLY and CDR2 is FYNNEI. CDR3 residues: CASSHDRGVQPQHF. The CDR3 DNA follows: TGTGCCAGCAGTCATGACAGGGGGGTTCAGCCCCAGCATTTT.

The V gene is TRBV18, the J gene TRBJ2-2; 7 bases are shared with TRBD1. After removal of 4 bases from V and 11 bases from J, the junction contained 13 bases not matched to a gene. The CDR3 is 15 residues long. Germline CDR1 is KGHSH and CDR2 is LQKENI. The CDR3 loop is CASSLRTGDYGELFF. In DNA, the CDR3 is TGTGCCAGCTCACTCCGCACAGGGGATTATGGCGAGCTGTTTTTT.

CDR3: CASSQGGGSYGYTF. The CDR3 region has the DNA TGCGCCAGCAGCCAAGGGGGGGGATCCTATGGCTACACCTTC. The gene calls are TRBV4-1 and TRBJ1-2, with D perhaps matching TRBD1 (5 bases). Germline V CDR1 and CDR2: MGHRA, YSYEKL. This CDR3 region has 14 residues. Trimming removed 1 base from V and 4 bases from J, with 10 bases in between.

The chain is built from TRBV5-1 and TRBJ1-3, with a possible D match to TRBD1 (6 bases). V was trimmed by 2 bases and J by 2 bases, leaving 8 bases between them. CDR1 SGHRS and CDR2 YFSETQ come from the germline V gene. The CDR3 length is 14 residues. The CDR3 region has the DNA TGCGCCAGCAGCTTTGGGGGCACTGGAAACACCATATATTTT. Its translation: CASSFGGTGNTIYF.

The CDR3 protein is CATSDPGLAGSADEQFF. In nucleotides, the CDR3 is TGTGCCACCAGTGATCCGGGACTAGCGGGAAGTGCGGATGAGCAGTTCTTC. The chain is built from TRBV24-1 and TRBJ2-1; 13 positions agree with TRBD2. The CDR3 is 17 residues long. V lost 3 bases and J lost 8; bases outside the gene matches: 9. CDR1 is KGHDR, CDR2 SFDVKD, per germline.

This chain uses TRBV9 with TRBJ2-1; 12 nucleotides align to TRBD2. With 6 bases clipped from V and 5 bases from J, the junction kept 6 bases outside the gene matches. Looked up from germline, CDR1 is SGDLS and CDR2 is YYNGEE. CDR3 length equals 15 residues. The CDR3 here is CASTPSGRADNEQFF. The DNA for the CDR3 is TGTGCCAGCACCCCTAGCGGGAGGGCCGACAATGAGCAGTTCTTC.

This chain connects TRBV11-2 to TRBJ1-3, with D maybe TRBD1 (6 bases). The CDR3 contains 15 residues. CDR1 SGHAT and CDR2 FQNNGV come from the germline V gene. Trimming cost V 4 bases and J 0 bases, with 10 bases left between them. CDR3 coding DNA: TGTGCCAGCAGCTCTGGGGACACCTCTGGAAACACCATATATTTT. Its protein product is CASSSGDTSGNTIYF.

The chain employs TRBV10-3 and TRBJ1-5; D is uncertain. The germline V and J ends were trimmed by 3 bases and 6 bases, with 9 bases remaining between them. CDR3 length equals 13 residues. Germline assignment: CDR1 ENHRY and CDR2 SYGVKD. The CDR3 coding sequence is TGTGCCATCAGTGATTTACGGTTTCAGCCCCAGCATTTT. Its translation: CAISDLRFQPQHF.

The gene calls are TRBV5-5 and TRBJ1-4; D perhaps matches TRBD1 (6 bases). CDR3 length: 17 residues. Looked up from germline, CDR1 is SGHKS and CDR2 is YYEKEE (reference sequence). Trimming pared 0 bases from V and 0 bases from J, leaving 12 bases between. CDR3 sequence (DNA): TGTGCCAGCAGCTTGGTACAGGGTTCCGCAACTAATGAAAAACTGTTTTTT. It is translated as CASSLVQGSATNEKLFF.

The chain combines TRBV10-3 with TRBJ2-1, with D possibly TRBD2 on 5 matching bases. Deletions cut 7 bases from V and 10 bases from J, with 11 bases between. Germline lookup yields CDR1 ENHRY and CDR2 SYGVKD. This CDR3 comprises 11 residues. CDR3: CAIKDSEEQFF. DNA of the CDR3: TGTGCCATCAAGGACTCGGAAGAGCAGTTCTTC.

The rearrangement links TRBV19 to TRBJ1-5; D remains unclear. CDR3 length: 15 residues. Germline V lookup: CDR1 LNHDA, CDR2 SQIVND (reference sequence). Trimming pared 3 bases from V and 7 bases from J, leaving 16 bases between. The CDR3, as DNA: TGTGCCAGTAGTATTTATGACTCGGCCCAGCAGCCCCAGCATTTT. It specifies CASSIYDSAQQPQHF.

This chain uses TRBV28 with TRBJ1-2; D is undetermined. Germline CDR1 MDHEN, CDR2 SYDVKM. The CDR3 is 12 residues long. Trimming took 3 bases from V and 7 from J, leaving 9 bases between them. As DNA, the CDR3 is TGTGCCAGCAGTTTGAGGACTGCTGGCTACACCTTC. It codes for CASSLRTAGYTF.

The chain couples TRBV11-1 to TRBJ2-5, with a tentative D call TRBD2 (5 bases). The V gene's germline CDR1 is SGHAT and CDR2 FQDESV (reference sequence). This CDR3 comprises 14 residues. Between the trimmed V and J ends, which lost 5 bases and 10 bases, there was a span of 20 bases. The CDR3 sequence is CASSPDWASRDQYF. The CDR3 DNA is TGTGCCAGCAGCCCCGACTGGGCCTCCCGGGACCAGTACTTC.

The table lists this clone with a count of one. The V and J genes are TRBV5-4 and TRBJ1-6; 7 bases align to TRBD1. The CDR3 spans 17 residues. Germline loops: CDR1 SGHNT, CDR2 YYREEE (reference sequence). Germline trimming cut 1 base from V and 7 bases from J; bases unmatched to any gene: 11. The CDR3 nucleotides read TGTGCCAGCAGCTTGCCGGGGGAAGGGGGCTCCAATTCACCCCTCCACTTT. It translates to CASSLPGEGGSNSPLHF.

The V and J genes are TRBV7-9 and TRBJ2-2; maybe TRBD2 (6 bases). CDR3 size: 16 residues. Germline CDR1 reads SEHNR; CDR2 reads FQNEAQ (reference sequence). Trimming cost V 2 bases and J 4 bases, with 14 bases left between them. The CDR3 nucleotides are TGTGCCAGCAGCTTAAACGGGGGACCCAGCACCGGGGAGCTGTTTTTT. This sequence encodes CASSLNGGPSTGELFF.

This rearrangement joins TRBV9 to TRBJ1-2, with D unresolved. Germline-derived CDR1 and CDR2 are SGDLS and YYNGEE. V dropped 0 bases and J dropped 0 bases, with 15 bases sitting between them. The CDR3 runs to 17 residues. The CDR3 region has the DNA TGTGCCAGCAGCGTAGGTACGGGTTTTCCTACTAACTATGGCTACACCTTC. Protein sequence: CASSVGTGFPTNYGYTF.

This chain connects TRBV5-6 to TRBJ1-2, with 10 bases fitting TRBD1. J was trimmed by 7 bases and V by 0 bases; bases with no gene match: 3. CDR3 length: 14 residues. The V gene's germline CDR1 is SGHDT and CDR2 YYEEEE. CDR3 sequence reads: CASSLGQGAGGYTF. CDR3 sequence (DNA): TGTGCCAGCAGCTTGGGACAGGGGGCCGGTGGCTACACCTTC.

This clone came up once. This chain joins TRBV19 and TRBJ1-6, with 7 bases lining up with TRBD1. With V trimmed by 5 bases and J by 10 bases, 11 bases remained unmatched. Per the germline V gene, CDR1 is LNHDA and CDR2 is SQIVND (reference sequence). This CDR3 is 15 amino acids long. CDR3 in amino acids: CASSFGTAAASPLHF. Written as DNA, the CDR3 is TGTGCCAGTAGTTTTGGGACAGCCGCCGCCTCACCCCTCCACTTT.

This chain links TRBV6-4 with TRBJ2-2, with 7 bases identical to TRBD1. This CDR3 is built from 17 residues. Germline-derived CDR1 and CDR2 are MRHNA and SNTAGT. V gave up 2 bases and J gave up 2 bases; unmatched junction bases: 8. CDR3 nucleotide sequence: TGTGCCAGCAGTGACACTATTGACAGGGCTAACACCGGGGAGCTGTTTTTT. This sequence encodes CASSDTIDRANTGELFF.

The CDR3 region has the DNA TGTGCCAGTAGGAGACAGGGGCCTGGCAATCAGCCCCAGCATTTT. This sequence encodes CASRRQGPGNQPQHF. The gene calls are TRBV19 and TRBJ1-5; 8 bases line up with TRBD1. Germline values: CDR1 LNHDA, CDR2 SQIVND (reference sequence). This CDR3 has 15 amino acids. Losses at the gene ends were 6 bases for V and 2 bases for J; bases not matched to a gene: 6.

The V and J genes are TRBV3-1 (or the pseudogene TRBV3-2) and TRBJ1-4, with TRBD1 matching 8 bases. Germline CDR1 reads LGHDT; CDR2 reads YNNKEL (reference sequence). V shed 4 bases, J shed 3 bases, and the junction held 13 bases outside the gene matches. The CDR3 covers 18 residues. The CDR3 region is CASSPRDGQGRANEKLFF. As DNA, the CDR3 is TGTGCCAGCAGCCCGCGGGACGGACAGGGTAGGGCTAATGAAAAACTGTTTTTT.

Turning to this clone: Additional DNA sequences in this sample encode the identical CDR3. This sequence joins TRBV5-1 and TRBJ1-1; a possible D gene is TRBD1 (5 bases). Germline loops: CDR1 SGHRS, CDR2 YFSETQ. The CDR3 sequence is 14 residues long. Deletions cut 0 bases from V and 5 bases from J, with 11 bases between. This CDR3 is CASSLVRGGTEAFF. CDR3 coding DNA: TGCGCCAGCAGCTTGGTGCGGGGCGGAACTGAAGCTTTCTTT.

V gene TRBV9 combines with J gene TRBJ1-1; D may be TRBD1 (5 bases). Per germline, CDR1 SGDLS and CDR2 YYNGEE. V lost 3 bases and J 0 bases, leaving 12 bases between the germline ends. This CDR3 contains 15 residues. The CDR3 protein is CASSAKGILNTEAFF. The CDR3 region has the DNA TGTGCCAGCAGCGCGAAGGGGATCCTGAACACTGAAGCTTTCTTT. Together with reference TRBV9 and TRBJ1-1, the CDR3 gives the full variable domain: DSGVTQTPKHLITATGQRVTLRCSPRSGDLSVYWYQQSLDQGLQFLIQYYNGEERAKGNILERFSAQQFPDLHSELNLSSLELGDSALYFCASSAKGILNTEAFFGQGTRLTVV.